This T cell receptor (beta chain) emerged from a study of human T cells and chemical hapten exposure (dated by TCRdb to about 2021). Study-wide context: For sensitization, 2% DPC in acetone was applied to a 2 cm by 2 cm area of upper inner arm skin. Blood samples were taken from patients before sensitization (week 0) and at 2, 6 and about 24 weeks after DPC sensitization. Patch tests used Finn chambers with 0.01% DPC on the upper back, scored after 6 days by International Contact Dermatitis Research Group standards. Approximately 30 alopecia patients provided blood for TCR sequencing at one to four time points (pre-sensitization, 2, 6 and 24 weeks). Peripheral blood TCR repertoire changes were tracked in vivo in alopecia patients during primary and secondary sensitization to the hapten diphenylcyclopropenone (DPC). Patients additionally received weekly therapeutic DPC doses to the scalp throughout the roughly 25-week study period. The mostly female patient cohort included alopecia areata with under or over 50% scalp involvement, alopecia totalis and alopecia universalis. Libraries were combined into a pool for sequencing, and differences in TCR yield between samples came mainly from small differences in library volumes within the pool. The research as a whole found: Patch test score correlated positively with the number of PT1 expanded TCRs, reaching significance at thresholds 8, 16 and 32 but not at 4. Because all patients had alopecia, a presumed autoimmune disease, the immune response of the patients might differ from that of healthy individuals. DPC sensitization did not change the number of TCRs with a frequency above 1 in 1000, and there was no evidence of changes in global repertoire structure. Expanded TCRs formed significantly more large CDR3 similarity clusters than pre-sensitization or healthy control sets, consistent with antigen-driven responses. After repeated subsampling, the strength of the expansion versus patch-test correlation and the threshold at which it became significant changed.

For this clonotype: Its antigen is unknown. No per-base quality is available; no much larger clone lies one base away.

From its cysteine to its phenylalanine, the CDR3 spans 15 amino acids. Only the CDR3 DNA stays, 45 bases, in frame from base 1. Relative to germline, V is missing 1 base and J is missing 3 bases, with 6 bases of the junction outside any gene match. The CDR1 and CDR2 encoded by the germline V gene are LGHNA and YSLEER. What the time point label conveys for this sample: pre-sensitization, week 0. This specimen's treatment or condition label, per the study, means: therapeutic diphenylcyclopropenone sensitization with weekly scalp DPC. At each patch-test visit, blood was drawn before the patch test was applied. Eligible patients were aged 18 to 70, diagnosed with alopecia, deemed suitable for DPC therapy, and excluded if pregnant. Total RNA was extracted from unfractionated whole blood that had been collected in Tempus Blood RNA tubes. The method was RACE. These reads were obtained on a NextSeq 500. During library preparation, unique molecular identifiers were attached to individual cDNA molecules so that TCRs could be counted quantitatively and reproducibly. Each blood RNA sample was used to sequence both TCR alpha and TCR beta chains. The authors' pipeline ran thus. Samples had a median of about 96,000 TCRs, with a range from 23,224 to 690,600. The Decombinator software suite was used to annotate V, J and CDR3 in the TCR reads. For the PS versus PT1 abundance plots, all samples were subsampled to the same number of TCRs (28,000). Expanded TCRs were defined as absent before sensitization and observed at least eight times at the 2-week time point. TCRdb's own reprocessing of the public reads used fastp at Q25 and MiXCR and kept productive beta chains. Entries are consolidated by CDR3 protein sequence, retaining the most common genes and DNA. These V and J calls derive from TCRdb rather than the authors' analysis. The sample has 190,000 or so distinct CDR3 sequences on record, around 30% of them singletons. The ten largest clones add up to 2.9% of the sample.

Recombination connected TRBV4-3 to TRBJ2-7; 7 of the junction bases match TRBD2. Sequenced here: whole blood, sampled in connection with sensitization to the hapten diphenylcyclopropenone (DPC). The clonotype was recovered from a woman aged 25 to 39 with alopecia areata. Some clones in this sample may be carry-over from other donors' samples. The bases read TGCGCCAGCAGCCAAGTTTCTAGCGGACACTACGAGCAGTACTTC. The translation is CASSQVSSGHYEQYF.